This TCR beta chain was captured in a study of T-cell memory formation after mild COVID-19. The wider study: Most TCR clusters belonged to a single donor. General study results and limits: Pre-infection memory contained some responding clones, which suggested that cross-reactive memory had joined.

From germline, CDR1 is SNHLY and CDR2 FYNNEI. V was cut by 4 bases and J by 2 bases, with 15 bases left in between. CDR3 length equals 16 residues. From 5'RACE with constant-segment primers came TCR alpha and TCR beta cDNA libraries that carried sample barcodes and UMIs. Using its own MiXCR run on the 5' RACE reads, TCRdb lists one record per CDR3 protein. The data contain roughly 310,000 distinct CDR3 sequences, about 15% of them singletons. In its sample, this clonotype was seen a few times. Its antigen is still unknown. The V call is TRBV2, the J call TRBJ1-5, with D tentatively TRBD1 (5 bases). The clonotype originates from a man aged 18 to 29 who had mild COVID-19 (a few samples of this study predate the infection). Cell type and time point are not known. The material sequenced was PBMCs or a T cell subset sorted from them (not recorded which). The CDR3 nucleotides are TGTGCCAGCAGTGGGGGCAGCTTCAGGGGCAATCAGCCCCAGCATTTT. Translating gives CASSGGSFRGNQPQHF.